This T cell receptor (beta chain) comes out of a study of T cell responses to AZD1222 COVID-19 vaccine. General observations from the study: It was only a handful of AZD1222 recipients who were seropositive at baseline. In the spike-specific TCR repertoire, nearly half reportedly target unmutated variant regions. There were repertoire samples only from the period after the peak T cell response. Donors in the cohort were predominantly white British and more often female, and clonal diversity was possibly underestimated.

In regard to this clone: Antigen unknown.

Here immunoSEQ multiplex PCR was the method, and the copy in TCRdb shows in-frame clones only, minus some. The sample has tens of thousands of clones, over 60% seen once; the top ten hold about 3.8%. The germline CDR1 and CDR2 sequences are MNHEY and SVGEGT. The V end lost 5 bases, the J end lost 7 bases, and 18 bases lay between the germline ends. This CDR3 spans 15 amino acids. The material was peripheral blood, obtained on day 0 of AZD1222 vaccination. The clonotype originates from an adult in good health. The chain employs TRBV6-2 or TRBV6-3 and TRBJ1-5, with D maybe TRBD1 (6 bases). The CDR3 DNA is TGTGCCAGCAGTGCCCTCACAGGGTTGGGGCAGCCCCAGCATTTT. Its translation is CASSALTGLGQPQHF.